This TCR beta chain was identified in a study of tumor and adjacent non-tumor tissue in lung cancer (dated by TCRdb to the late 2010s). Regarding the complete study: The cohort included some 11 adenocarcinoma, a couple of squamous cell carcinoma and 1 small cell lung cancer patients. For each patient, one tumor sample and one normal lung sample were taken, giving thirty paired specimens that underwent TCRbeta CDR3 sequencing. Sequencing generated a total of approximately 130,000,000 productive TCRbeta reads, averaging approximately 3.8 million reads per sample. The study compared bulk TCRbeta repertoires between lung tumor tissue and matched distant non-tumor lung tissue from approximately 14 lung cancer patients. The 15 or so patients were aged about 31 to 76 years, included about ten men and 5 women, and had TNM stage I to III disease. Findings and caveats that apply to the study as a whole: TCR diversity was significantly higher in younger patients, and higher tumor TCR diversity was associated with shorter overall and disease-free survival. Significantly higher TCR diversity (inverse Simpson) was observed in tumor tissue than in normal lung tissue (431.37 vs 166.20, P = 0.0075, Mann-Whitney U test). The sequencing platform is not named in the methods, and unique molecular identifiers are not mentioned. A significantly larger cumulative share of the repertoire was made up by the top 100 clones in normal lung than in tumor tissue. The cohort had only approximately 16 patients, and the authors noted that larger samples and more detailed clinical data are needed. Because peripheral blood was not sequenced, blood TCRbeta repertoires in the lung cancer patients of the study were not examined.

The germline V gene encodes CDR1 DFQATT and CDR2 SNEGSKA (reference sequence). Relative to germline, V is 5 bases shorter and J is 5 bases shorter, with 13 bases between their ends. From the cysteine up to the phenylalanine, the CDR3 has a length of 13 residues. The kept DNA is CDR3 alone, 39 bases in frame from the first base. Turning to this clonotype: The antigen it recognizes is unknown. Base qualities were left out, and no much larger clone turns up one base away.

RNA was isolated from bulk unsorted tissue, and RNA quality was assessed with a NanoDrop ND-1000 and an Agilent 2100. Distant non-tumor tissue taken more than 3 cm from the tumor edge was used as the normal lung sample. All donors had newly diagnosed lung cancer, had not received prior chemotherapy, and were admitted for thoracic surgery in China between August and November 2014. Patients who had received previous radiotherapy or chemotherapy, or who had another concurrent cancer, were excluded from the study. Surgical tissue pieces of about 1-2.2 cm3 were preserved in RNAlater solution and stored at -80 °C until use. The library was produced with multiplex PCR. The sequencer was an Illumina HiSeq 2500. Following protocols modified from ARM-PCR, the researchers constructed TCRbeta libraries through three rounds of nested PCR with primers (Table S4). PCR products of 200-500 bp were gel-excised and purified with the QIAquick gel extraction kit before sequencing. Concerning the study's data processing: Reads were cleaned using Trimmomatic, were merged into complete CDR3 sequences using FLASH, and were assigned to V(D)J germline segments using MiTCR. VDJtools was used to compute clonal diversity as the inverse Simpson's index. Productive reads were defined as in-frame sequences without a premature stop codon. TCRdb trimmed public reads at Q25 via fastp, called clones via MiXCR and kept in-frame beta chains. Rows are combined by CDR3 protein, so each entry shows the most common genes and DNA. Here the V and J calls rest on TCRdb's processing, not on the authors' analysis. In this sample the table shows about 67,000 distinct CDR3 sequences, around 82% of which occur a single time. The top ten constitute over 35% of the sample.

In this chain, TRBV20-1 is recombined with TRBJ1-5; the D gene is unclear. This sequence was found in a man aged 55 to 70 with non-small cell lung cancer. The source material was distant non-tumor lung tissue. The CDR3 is CSAPQCSDQPQHF. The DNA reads TGCAGTGCTCCCCAATGCAGCGATCAGCCCCAGCATTTT.